The clone carrying this TCR beta chain counts as medium-sized by frequency. Its cognate antigen is unknown. The record originates from a study of CD8 T cells in cerebrospinal fluid in Alzheimer's disease. The wider study: Two single-cell methods, plate-based nested PCR and droplet-based sequencing, assessed CSF clonal expansion. Findings of the study overall: Patients with mild cognitive impairment or Alzheimer's disease had a larger top CSF clone percentage than controls. Expanded clones of at least 3% were commoner in Alzheimer's patients than healthy subjects.

TCRdb reanalyzed the 10x single-cell sequencing reads and collapses them to one entry per CDR3 protein, without DNA. This sample's table reports just under 800 distinct CDR3 sequences. Germline assignment: CDR1 GTSNPN and CDR2 SVGIG (reference sequence). CDR3 length equals 13 residues. The rearrangement uses TRBV30 and TRBJ2-3; TCRdb indicates TRBD1, and absent DNA this call remains unverified. The sequence was collected from a human donor with Parkinson's disease. Specimen: cerebrospinal fluid. The CDR3 protein is CAWSAMGTNTQYF.